This T cell receptor beta chain was documented in a study of Ad26.COV2.S vaccination and SARS-CoV-2 variants. The treatment is: around 19 received Ad26.COV2.S at low or high dose, single or two shots; about five received placebo; per-sample allocation not given. On day 63 after the first injection, vaccine and placebo recipients gave samples. Generated by immunoSEQ multiplex PCR, the TCRdb table keeps only in-frame clones and is missing some. The data contain about 350,000 clones, 70% to 90% of them seen just once; the ten biggest clones take up around 3%. The sequence was collected from a person between 18 and 65 years old who received the Ad26.COV2.S COVID-19 vaccine or a placebo. The sequencing used peripheral blood, collected in a trial of Ad26.COV2.S vaccine versus placebo.

Here the CDR3 reads CASSEGGNYGYTF. The CDR3 DNA reads as TGTGCCAGCAGTGAAGGCGGGAACTATGGCTACACCTTC. The V call is TRBV2, the J call TRBJ1-2; D ambiguous. V gave up 1 base and J gave up 2 bases, with 5 bases separating them. The CDR3 has 13 amino acids. The germline gives CDR1 SNHLY, CDR2 FYNNEI.